This is a list of T cell receptor beta chains from one sample in a study of T cells in localized non-small cell lung cancer. The protocol was immunoSEQ multiplex PCR, while the TCRdb copy is restricted to in-frame clones and leaves out a portion. The data contain approximately 2,000 clones, 24% of them singletons. Sequenced here: lung tumor tissue, sampled before any cancer treatment. The receptors were gathered from an older female donor with stage II lung adenocarcinoma. CDR3s include the opening cysteine and the closing phenylalanine or tryptophan. D genes are given only for firm matches.

TRBJ2-3	-	TRBV11-3	CASTRPPETSTDTQYF
TRBJ2-1	-	TRBV28	CASSLFYNEQFF
TRBJ2-3	TRBD2	TRBV6-4	CASSPGGATDTQYF
TRBJ1-1	TRBD1	TRBV6-8	CASSEQGAENTEAFF
TRBJ1-6	-	TRBV10-2	CASSESFGVALHF
TRBJ1-5	-	TRBV5-1	CASSLAGANNQPQHF
TRBJ1-4	-	TRBV19	CASSGGSATNEKLFF
TRBJ1-1	-	TRBV28	CASRLGLPTTEAFF
TRBJ1-2	TRBD1	TRBV19	CASSKRTGAPNNYGYTF
TRBJ2-7	-	TRBV11-3	CASSRRDTLSYEQYF
TRBJ1-5	-	TRBV11-3	CASSLGGAGNQPQHF
TRBJ1-6	-	TRBV1	CASSLTGVNSPLHF
TRBJ2-3	-	TRBV9	CASSVGPGDTQYF
TRBJ1-1	-	TRBV6-8	CASGTGPNAEAFF
TRBJ2-7	-	TRBV10-2	CASSVTVSYEQYF
TRBJ1-1	-	TRBV12-5	CASGLHRDLNTEAFF
TRBJ1-1	-	TRBV11-3	CASSLGFGGRADTEAFF
TRBJ2-3	-	TRBV6-8	CANSQGQGGGSTDTQYF
TRBJ1-4	-	TRBV5-1	CASSLDGSLGEKLFF
TRBJ1-5	TRBD1	TRBV28	CASSLGTGGAHNQPQHF
TRBJ1-1	-	TRBV6-8	CASSYRVSYMNTEAFF
TRBJ1-1	TRBD1	TRBV19	CASSAIDRELLKTEAFF
TRBJ1-5	TRBD1	TRBV19	CASSMRRQGVQPQHF
TRBJ2-7	-	TRBV9	CASSVAQGPNYEQYF
TRBJ2-7	-	TRBV9	CASSAYRRHEQYF
TRBJ2-7	-	TRBV19	CASSMGAGGASYEQYF
TRBJ1-1	-	TRBV19	CASSIGTPRNTEAFF
TRBJ2-2	TRBD2	TRBV30	CAWSGTSGRAVTGELFF
TRBJ2-3	TRBD1	TRBV25-1	CATQNRQGRRTDTQYF
TRBJ2-5	-	TRBV19	CASSIDSGETQYF
TRBJ1-6	-	TRBV1	CASSQESTGSPLHF
TRBJ2-7	-	TRBV30	CAWSVVSGSYEQYF
TRBJ2-3	TRBD2	TRBV5-1	CASSSSGSTDTQYF
TRBJ1-1	TRBD1	TRBV12-5	CASGADRANTEAFF
TRBJ1-5	-	TRBV19	CASSLWGLNQPQHF
TRBJ1-2	TRBD1	TRBV28	CASSFPWTGYGYTF
TRBJ2-6	-	TRBV5-1	CASSWDPSGANVLTF
TRBJ2-3	-	TRBV9	CASSAQPDTQYF
TRBJ1-1	-	TRBV6-8	CASSHGTARLNTEAFF